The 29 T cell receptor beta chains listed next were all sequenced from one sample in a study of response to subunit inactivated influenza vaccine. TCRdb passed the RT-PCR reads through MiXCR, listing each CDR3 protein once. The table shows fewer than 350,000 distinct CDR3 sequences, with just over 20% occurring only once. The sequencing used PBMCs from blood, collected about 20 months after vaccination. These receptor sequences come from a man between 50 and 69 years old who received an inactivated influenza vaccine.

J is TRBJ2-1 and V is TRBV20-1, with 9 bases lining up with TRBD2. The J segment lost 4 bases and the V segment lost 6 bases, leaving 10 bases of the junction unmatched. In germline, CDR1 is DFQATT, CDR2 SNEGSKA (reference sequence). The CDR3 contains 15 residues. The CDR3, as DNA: TGCAGTGCCCAGGAAGCGGGGGGCCAGTACAATGAGCAGTTCTTC. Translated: CSAQEAGGQYNEQFF.

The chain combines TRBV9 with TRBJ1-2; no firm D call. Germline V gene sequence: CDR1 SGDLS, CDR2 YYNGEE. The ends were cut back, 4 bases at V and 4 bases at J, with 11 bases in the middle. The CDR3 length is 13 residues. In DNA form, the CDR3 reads TGTGCCAGCAGCAGAGACGGATTCTATGGCTACACCTTC. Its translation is CASSRDGFYGYTF.

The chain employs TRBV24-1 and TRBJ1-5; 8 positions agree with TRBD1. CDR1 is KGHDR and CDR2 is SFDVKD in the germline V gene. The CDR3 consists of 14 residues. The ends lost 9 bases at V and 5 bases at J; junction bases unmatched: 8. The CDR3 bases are TGTGCCACCGCCTCGTACAGGGGGTATCAGCCCCAGCATTTT. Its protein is CATASYRGYQPQHF.

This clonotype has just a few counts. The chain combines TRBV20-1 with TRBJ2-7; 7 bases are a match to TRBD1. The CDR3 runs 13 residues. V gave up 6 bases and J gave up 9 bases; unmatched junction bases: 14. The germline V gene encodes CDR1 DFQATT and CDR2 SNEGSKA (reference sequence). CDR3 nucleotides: TGCAGTGCCCCGGGACAGACATACGATGTGCAGTACTTC. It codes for CSAPGQTYDVQYF.

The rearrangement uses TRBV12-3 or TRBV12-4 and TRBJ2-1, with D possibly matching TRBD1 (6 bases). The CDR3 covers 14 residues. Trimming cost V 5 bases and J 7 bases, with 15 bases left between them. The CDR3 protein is CASSPELGANEQFF. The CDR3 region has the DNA TGTGCCAGCAGTCCCGAACTGGGGGCGAATGAGCAGTTCTTC.

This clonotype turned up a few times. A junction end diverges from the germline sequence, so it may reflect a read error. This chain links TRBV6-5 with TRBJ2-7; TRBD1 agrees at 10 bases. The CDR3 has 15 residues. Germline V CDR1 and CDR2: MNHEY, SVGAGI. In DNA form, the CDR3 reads TGTGCCAGCAGTTACTTCCGGGACAGGGGCAACGAGCAGCACTTC. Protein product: CASSYFRDRGNEQHF.

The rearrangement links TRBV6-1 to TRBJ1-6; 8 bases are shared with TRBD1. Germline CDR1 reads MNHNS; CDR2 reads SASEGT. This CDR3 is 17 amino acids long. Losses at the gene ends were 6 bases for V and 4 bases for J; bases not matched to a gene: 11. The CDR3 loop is CASRHGQGHTYNSPLHF. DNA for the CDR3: TGTGCCAGCAGGCATGGACAGGGCCACACTTATAATTCACCCCTCCACTTT.

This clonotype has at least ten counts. CDR3: CASSVGDRGNYGYTF. CDR3 DNA: TGTGCCAGCAGCGTAGGGGACAGGGGGAACTATGGCTACACCTTC. The chain is built from TRBV9 and TRBJ1-2; 11 positions agree with TRBD1. Germline CDR1 is SGDLS and CDR2 is YYNGEE. The CDR3 consists of 15 residues. Trimming cost V 0 bases and J 2 bases; bases outside gene matches: 0. The variable domain in full, with the rest retrieved from reference TRBV9 and TRBJ1-2, is DSGVTQTPKHLITATGQRVTLRCSPRSGDLSVYWYQQSLDQGLQFLIQYYNGEERAKGNILERFSAQQFPDLHSELNLSSLELGDSALYFCASSVGDRGNYGYTFGSGTRLTVV.

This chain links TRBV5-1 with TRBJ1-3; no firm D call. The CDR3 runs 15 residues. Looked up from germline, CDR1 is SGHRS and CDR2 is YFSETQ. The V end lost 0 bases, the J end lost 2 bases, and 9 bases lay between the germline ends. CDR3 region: CASSLGHTTGNTIYF. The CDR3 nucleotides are TGCGCCAGCAGCTTGGGGCATACCACTGGAAACACCATATATTTT.

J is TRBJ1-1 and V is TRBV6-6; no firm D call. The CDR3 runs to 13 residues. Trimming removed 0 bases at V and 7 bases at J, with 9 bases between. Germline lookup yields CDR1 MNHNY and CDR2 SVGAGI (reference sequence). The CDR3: CASSYSTRVEAFF. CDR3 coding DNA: TGTGCCAGCAGTTACTCGACAAGGGTTGAAGCTTTCTTT.

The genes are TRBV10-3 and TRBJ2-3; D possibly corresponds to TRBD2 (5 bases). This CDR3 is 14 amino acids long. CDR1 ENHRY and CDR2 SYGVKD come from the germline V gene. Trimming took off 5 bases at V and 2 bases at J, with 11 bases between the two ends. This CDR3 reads CAISRGQPTDTQYF. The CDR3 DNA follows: TGTGCCATCAGTAGAGGGCAGCCCACAGATACGCAGTATTTT.

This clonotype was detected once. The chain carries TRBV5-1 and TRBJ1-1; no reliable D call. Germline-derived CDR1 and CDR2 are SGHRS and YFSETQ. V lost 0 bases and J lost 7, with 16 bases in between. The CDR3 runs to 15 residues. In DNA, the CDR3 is TGCGCCAGCAGCTTGGGCGTGGCTCCCCAGGATGAAGCTTTCTTT. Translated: CASSLGVAPQDEAFF.

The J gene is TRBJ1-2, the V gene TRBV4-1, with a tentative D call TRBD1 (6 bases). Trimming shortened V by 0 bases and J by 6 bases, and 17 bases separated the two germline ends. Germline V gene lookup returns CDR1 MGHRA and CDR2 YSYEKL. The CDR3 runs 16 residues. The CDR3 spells CASSQDSQGRLHGYTF. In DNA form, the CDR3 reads TGCGCCAGCAGCCAAGATTCCCAGGGGCGCTTACATGGCTACACCTTC.

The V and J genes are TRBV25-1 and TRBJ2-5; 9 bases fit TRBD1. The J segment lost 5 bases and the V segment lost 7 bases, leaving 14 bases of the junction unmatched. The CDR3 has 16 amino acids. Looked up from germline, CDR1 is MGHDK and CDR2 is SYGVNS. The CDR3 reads CASTHSRTGVLETQYF. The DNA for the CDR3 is TGTGCCAGCACGCATAGCCGGACAGGGGTCCTGGAGACCCAGTACTTC.

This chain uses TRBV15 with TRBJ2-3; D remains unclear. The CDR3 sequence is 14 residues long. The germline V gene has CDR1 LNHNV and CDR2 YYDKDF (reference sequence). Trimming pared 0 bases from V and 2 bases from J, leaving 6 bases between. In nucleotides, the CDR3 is TGTGCCACCAGCAGAGACAGCCTCACAGATACGCAGTATTTT. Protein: CATSRDSLTDTQYF.

Written as DNA, the CDR3 is TGTGCCGGACCCCAGTTCGGGAATCAGCCCCAGCATTTT. Translated, it gives CAGPQFGNQPQHF. The chain joins TRBV10-3 to TRBJ1-5; D unclear. Looked up from germline, CDR1 is ENHRY and CDR2 is SYGVKD. The CDR3 contains 13 residues. Between the trimmed V and J ends, which lost 11 bases and 4 bases, there was a span of 15 bases.

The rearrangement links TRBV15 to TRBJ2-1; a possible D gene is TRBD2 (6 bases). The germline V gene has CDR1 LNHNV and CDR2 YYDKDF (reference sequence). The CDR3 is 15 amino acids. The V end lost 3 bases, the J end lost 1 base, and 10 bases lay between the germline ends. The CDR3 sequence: CATSRRRESYNEQFF. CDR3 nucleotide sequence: TGTGCCACCAGCAGGAGGAGGGAATCCTACAATGAGCAGTTCTTC.

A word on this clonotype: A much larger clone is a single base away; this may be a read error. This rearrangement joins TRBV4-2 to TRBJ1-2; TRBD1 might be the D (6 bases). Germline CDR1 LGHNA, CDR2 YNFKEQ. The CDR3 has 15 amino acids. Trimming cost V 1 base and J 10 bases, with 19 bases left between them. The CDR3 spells CASSQVAGAIVDYTF. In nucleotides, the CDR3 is TGTGCCAGCAGCCAAGTTGCGGGGGCGATAGTTGACTACACCTTC.

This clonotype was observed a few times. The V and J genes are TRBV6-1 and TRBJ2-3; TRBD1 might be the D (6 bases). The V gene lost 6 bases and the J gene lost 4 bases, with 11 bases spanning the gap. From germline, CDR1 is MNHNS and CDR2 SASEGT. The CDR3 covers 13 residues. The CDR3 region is CASRGQTSDTQYF. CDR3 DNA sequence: TGTGCCAGCAGAGGACAGACATCAGATACGCAGTATTTT.

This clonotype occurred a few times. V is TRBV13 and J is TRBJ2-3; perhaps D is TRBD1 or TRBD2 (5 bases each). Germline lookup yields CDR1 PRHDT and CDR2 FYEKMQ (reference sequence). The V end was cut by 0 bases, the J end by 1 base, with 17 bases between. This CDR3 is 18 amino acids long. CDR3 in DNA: TGTGCCAGCAGCTTAGGGGGGACCCACACTCCAGGCACAGATACGCAGTATTTT. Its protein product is CASSLGGTHTPGTDTQYF.

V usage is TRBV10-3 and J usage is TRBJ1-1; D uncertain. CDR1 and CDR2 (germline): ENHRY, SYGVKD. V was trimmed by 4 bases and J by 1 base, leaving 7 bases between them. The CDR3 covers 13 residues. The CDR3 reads CAISGVGNTEAFF. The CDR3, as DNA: TGTGCCATCAGTGGTGTGGGGAACACTGAAGCTTTCTTT.

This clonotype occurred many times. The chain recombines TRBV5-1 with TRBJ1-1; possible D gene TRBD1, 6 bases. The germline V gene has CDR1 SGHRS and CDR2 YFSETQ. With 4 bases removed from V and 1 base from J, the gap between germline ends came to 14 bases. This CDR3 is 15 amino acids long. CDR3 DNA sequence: TGCGCCAGCAGCACAGAACCGGGACAGAACACTGAAGCTTTCTTT. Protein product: CASSTEPGQNTEAFF.

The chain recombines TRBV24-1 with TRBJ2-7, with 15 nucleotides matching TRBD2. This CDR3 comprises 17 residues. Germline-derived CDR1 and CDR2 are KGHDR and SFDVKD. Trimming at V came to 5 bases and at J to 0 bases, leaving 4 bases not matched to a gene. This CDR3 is CATSAPGLAGGSYEQYF. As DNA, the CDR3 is TGTGCCACCAGTGCCCCGGGACTAGCGGGGGGCTCCTACGAGCAGTACTTC.

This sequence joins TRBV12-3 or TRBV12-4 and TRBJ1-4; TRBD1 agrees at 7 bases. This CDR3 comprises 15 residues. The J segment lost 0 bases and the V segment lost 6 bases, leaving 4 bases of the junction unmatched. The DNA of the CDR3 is TGTGCCAGCAGAGACGACAGGGCAACTAATGAAAAACTGTTTTTT. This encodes CASRDDRATNEKLFF.

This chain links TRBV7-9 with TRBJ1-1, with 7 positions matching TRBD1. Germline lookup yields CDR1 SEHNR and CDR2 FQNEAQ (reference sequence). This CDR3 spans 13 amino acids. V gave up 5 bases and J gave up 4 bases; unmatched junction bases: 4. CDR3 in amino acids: CASSPGGVTEAFF. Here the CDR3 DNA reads TGTGCCAGCAGCCCAGGGGGGGTCACTGAAGCTTTCTTT.

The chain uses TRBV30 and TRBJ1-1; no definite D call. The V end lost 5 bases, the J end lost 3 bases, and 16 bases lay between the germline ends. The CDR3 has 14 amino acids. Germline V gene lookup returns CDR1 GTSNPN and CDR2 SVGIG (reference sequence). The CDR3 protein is CAWDLGLADTEAFF. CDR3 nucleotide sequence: TGTGCCTGGGACCTTGGACTGGCGGACACTGAAGCTTTCTTT.

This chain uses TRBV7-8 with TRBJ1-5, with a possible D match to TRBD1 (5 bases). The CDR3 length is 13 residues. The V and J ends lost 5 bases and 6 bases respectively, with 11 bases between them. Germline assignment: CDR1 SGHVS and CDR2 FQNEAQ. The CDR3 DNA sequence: TGTGCCAGCAGCGCCGGCAGGGTTCAGCCCCAGCATTTT. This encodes CASSAGRVQPQHF.

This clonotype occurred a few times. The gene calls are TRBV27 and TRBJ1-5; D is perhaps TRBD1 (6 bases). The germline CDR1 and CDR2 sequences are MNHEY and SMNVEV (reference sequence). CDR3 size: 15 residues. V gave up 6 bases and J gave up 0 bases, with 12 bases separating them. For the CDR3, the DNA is TGTGCCAGCAGATCAACCAGGGGTAGCAATCAGCCCCAGCATTTT. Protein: CASRSTRGSNQPQHF.

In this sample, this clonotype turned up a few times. CDR3 sequence (DNA): TGTGCCAGCTCACCTCCGGGACTAGCGTCCACAGATACGCAGTATTTT. Translation: CASSPPGLASTDTQYF. The chain employs TRBV18 and TRBJ2-3, with 10 bases identical to TRBD2. Germline trimming cut 3 bases from V and 2 bases from J; bases unmatched to any gene: 5. Per germline, CDR1 KGHSH and CDR2 LQKENI. CDR3 size: 16 residues.